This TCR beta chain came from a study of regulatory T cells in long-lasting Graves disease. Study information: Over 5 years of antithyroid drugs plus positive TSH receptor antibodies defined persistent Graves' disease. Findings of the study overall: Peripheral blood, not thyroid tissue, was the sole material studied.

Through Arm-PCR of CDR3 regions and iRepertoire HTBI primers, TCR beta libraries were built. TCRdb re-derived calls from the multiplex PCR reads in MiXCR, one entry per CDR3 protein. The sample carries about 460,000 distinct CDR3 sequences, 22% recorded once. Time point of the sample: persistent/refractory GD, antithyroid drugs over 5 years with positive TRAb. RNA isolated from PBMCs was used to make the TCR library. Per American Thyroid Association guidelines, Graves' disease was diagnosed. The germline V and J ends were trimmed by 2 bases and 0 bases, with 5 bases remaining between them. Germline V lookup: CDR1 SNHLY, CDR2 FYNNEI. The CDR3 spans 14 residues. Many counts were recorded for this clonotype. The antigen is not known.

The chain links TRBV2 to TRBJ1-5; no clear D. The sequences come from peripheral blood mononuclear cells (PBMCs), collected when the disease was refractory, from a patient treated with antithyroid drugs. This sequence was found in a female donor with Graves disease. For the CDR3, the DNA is TGTGCCAGCAGTGAACACCTTAGCAATCAGCCCCAGCATTTT. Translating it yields CASSEHLSNQPQHF.